Below, one TCR beta chain is given with its context. Its antigen is currently not known. Base qualities are not provided; no much larger clone lies one nucleotide away. Collaborating institutions collected whole blood in K2EDTA tubes following their own protocols. For TCRbeta analysis, collaborators shipped samples as frozen whole blood, isolated PBMCs, or DNA extracted from either of those sample types. This sample stems from a study of blood T cell repertoires in COVID-19 (dated by TCRdb to the early 2020s). The study in broad terms: The collaborator samples originated in the United States, Italy and Spain and spanned the acute and convalescent phases of COVID-19. The prospective study material was composed of cDNA or gDNA derived from T cells, B-cell-depleted T cells, or PBMCs. The dataset comprised deeply sampled blood TCRbeta repertoires from subjects exposed to, actively infected with, or recovered from COVID-19. The repertoires were made available in a free public database intended to serve as a resource for research on the immune response to SARS-CoV-2. The samples were drawn from two sources: the first 160 participants of the ongoing ImmuneRACE study, and 1,200 or so subjects contributed by 6 global collaborators. A de-identified subject ID, COVID-19 status, age in years and sex were almost always included in the sample metadata. HLA class I and class II types, where available, came from metadata supplied by the sample provider rather than from assay-based typing. The paper as a whole reports these results and caveats: How much clinical and demographic metadata was included differed by source and by participant, and the metadata was provided uncurated.

The immunoSEQ Assay, a bias-controlled multiplex PCR, was used to amplify TCRbeta CDR3 regions from genomic DNA. As for the authors' bioinformatics: The number of nucleated cells in each sample was estimated from the amplification of reference gene primers within the assay. Sequence reads were collapsed and filtered to measure the absolute abundance of every unique TCRbeta CDR3 rearrangement. For each sample, productive Simpson clonality was calculated by taking the square root of Simpson's diversity index across productive rearrangements. Imported from immuneACCESS, the table was reduced by TCRdb to in-frame sequences with V and J called. These copies leave out some clones; in studies compared against another copy, an unresolved V gene accounts for under half, and the cause of the remainder is not known. V and J calls and clone size are copied from that table; D and trimming were computed from the DNA. Here the sample has approximately 230,000 clones; roughly 82% occur a single time. Of the sample, under 5.5% is held by the ten largest clones.

Trimming takes 4 bases from V and 6 bases from J, and the germline ends sit 13 bases apart. Counted from cysteine to phenylalanine, this CDR3 has 14 amino acids. The CDR3 DNA has 42 bases and is translated from base 1. The germline V gene encodes CDR1 SGHNT and CDR2 YYREEE (reference sequence). Sequenced material: peripheral blood. The clonotype was recovered from an elderly woman with active or convalescent COVID-19. Rearrangement joined TRBV5-4 to TRBJ2-2, with a weak D call of TRBD1 (6 bases match). The CDR3 loop reads CASSITGIPGELFF. The sequenced DNA is TGTGCCAGCAGCATTACAGGGATCCCCGGGGAGCTGTTTTTT.